These T cell receptor beta chains were read from a single sample in a study of cytomegalovirus exposure and HLA in healthy donors. Generated by immunoSEQ multiplex PCR, the TCRdb table keeps only in-frame clones and is missing some. The sample lists 140,000 or so clones, about 79% occurring once. The source material was PBMCs. The source is a woman aged 30 to 39 in good health and CMV-seronegative. CDR3s include the opening cysteine and the closing phenylalanine or tryptophan. Fields, in order: D gene, J gene, V gene, clone size, CDR3 DNA, CDR3 protein. The D gene is left open where the match is weak. A row's size may be missing; if present it is once, few, many or a size class.

d_gene: TRBD1
j_gene: TRBJ2-2
v_gene: TRBV27
abundance: NA
CDR3nt: TGTGCCAGCAGTTTGAGGACAGGGGATCGGGGGGCGGCCACCGGGGAGCTGTTTTTT
CDR3aa: CASSLRTGDRGAATGELFF

d_gene: NA
j_gene: TRBJ1-2
v_gene: TRBV30
abundance: NA
CDR3nt: TGTGCCTGGAGTTACGGAGGAGGGTATGGCTACACCTTC
CDR3aa: CAWSYGGGYGYTF

d_gene: NA
j_gene: TRBJ1-2
v_gene: TRBV5-1
abundance: NA
CDR3nt: TGCGCCAGCAGCTTGTCGTCCAGCTATGGCTACACCTTC
CDR3aa: CASSLSSSYGYTF

d_gene: TRBD1
j_gene: TRBJ1-1
v_gene: TRBV27
abundance: NA
CDR3nt: TGTGCCAGACCCTCCGGGACAGGCCATTTACCCTTTAACACTGAAGCTTTCTTT
CDR3aa: CARPSGTGHLPFNTEAFF

d_gene: NA
j_gene: TRBJ1-1
v_gene: TRBV11-3
abundance: once
CDR3nt: TGTGCCAGCAGCTTACAGTTAAACGCTGAAGCTTTCTTT
CDR3aa: CASSLQLNAEAFF

d_gene: TRBD1
j_gene: TRBJ2-7
v_gene: TRBV5-6
abundance: few
CDR3nt: TGTGCCAGCAGCTTGGGGGACAGGGAAGGCGAGCAGTACTTC
CDR3aa: CASSLGDREGEQYF

d_gene: NA
j_gene: TRBJ1-1
v_gene: TRBV6-1
abundance: NA
CDR3nt: TGTGCCAGCAGTGAATCGGTTTTCGGTACAGGTCTCGGCGACACTGAAGCTTTCTTT
CDR3aa: CASSESVFGTGLGDTEAFF

d_gene: NA
j_gene: TRBJ2-7
v_gene: TRBV10-2
abundance: NA
CDR3nt: TGCGCCAGCAGCGTCGAGTACGAGCAGTACTTC
CDR3aa: CASSVEYEQYF

d_gene: TRBD1
j_gene: TRBJ1-2
v_gene: TRBV11-1
abundance: NA
CDR3nt: TGTGCCAGCAGCCCGACAGGGTACTATGGCTACACCTTC
CDR3aa: CASSPTGYYGYTF

d_gene: NA
j_gene: TRBJ1-4
v_gene: TRBV5-1
abundance: NA
CDR3nt: TGCGCCAGCAGCTTGGCCGGGGTGGAAAATGAAAAACTGTTTTTT
CDR3aa: CASSLAGVENEKLFF

d_gene: TRBD1
j_gene: TRBJ1-6
v_gene: TRBV27
abundance: NA
CDR3nt: TGTGCCAGCAGACCTCTCGGGACAGGGGACTCTAATTCACCCCTCCACTTT
CDR3aa: CASRPLGTGDSNSPLHF

d_gene: NA
j_gene: TRBJ1-1
v_gene: TRBV29-1
abundance: NA
CDR3nt: TGCAGCGTCCGTCGACCAGGGCTGAACACTGAAGCTTTCTTT
CDR3aa: CSVRRPGLNTEAFF

d_gene: TRBD1
j_gene: TRBJ2-7
v_gene: TRBV4-1
abundance: NA
CDR3nt: TGCGCCAGCAGCCCCGCCGGGACAGGTTCCTACGAGCAGTACTTC
CDR3aa: CASSPAGTGSYEQYF

d_gene: NA
j_gene: TRBJ1-6
v_gene: TRBV25-1
abundance: few
CDR3nt: TGTGCCAGCAGTGTCGCAGGAAAATCACCCCTCCACTTT
CDR3aa: CASSVAGKSPLHF

d_gene: TRBD2
j_gene: TRBJ2-3
v_gene: TRBV9
abundance: NA
CDR3nt: TGTGCCAGCAGTCTACGGACTAGCGGGGGGGATACGCAGTATTTT
CDR3aa: CASSLRTSGGDTQYF

d_gene: TRBD1
j_gene: TRBJ1-1
v_gene: TRBV19
abundance: NA
CDR3nt: TGTGCCAGCTCCGGGACAGCTGAAGCTTTCTTT
CDR3aa: CASSGTAEAFF

d_gene: NA
j_gene: TRBJ2-3
v_gene: TRBV6-6
abundance: NA
CDR3nt: TGTGCCAGCAGTTACTCACAAGATACGCAGTATTTT
CDR3aa: CASSYSQDTQYF

d_gene: NA
j_gene: TRBJ1-1
v_gene: TRBV4-1
abundance: NA
CDR3nt: TGCGCCAGCAGCCCGGGTCAAGCTCGGGGGTTCGCCACTGAAGCTTTCTTT
CDR3aa: CASSPGQARGFATEAFF

d_gene: TRBD1
j_gene: TRBJ1-6
v_gene: TRBV27
abundance: once
CDR3nt: TGTGCCAGCAGTTTCGACAGGGGGAGAGGTTCACCCCTCCACTTT
CDR3aa: CASSFDRGRGSPLHF

d_gene: TRBD2
j_gene: TRBJ2-5
v_gene: TRBV11-2
abundance: NA
CDR3nt: TGTGCCAGCAGCTTAGGGAGGGTGCGGGAGCGGCTCAGAGAGACCCAGTACTTC
CDR3aa: CASSLGRVRERLRETQYF

d_gene: TRBD1
j_gene: TRBJ1-2
v_gene: TRBV5-1
abundance: NA
CDR3nt: TGCGCCAGCAGCCCGGACAGGGCATCTTCCTATGGCTACACCTTC
CDR3aa: CASSPDRASSYGYTF

d_gene: NA
j_gene: TRBJ2-1
v_gene: TRBV6-1
abundance: once
CDR3nt: TGTGCCAGCAGTGAGACAGGCTACAATGAGCAGTTCTTC
CDR3aa: CASSETGYNEQFF

d_gene: TRBD1
j_gene: TRBJ2-2
v_gene: TRBV6-1
abundance: once
CDR3nt: TGTGCCAGCGAGGGACAGTTAACCGGGGAGCTGTTTTTT
CDR3aa: CASEGQLTGELFF

d_gene: NA
j_gene: TRBJ1-4
v_gene: TRBV27
abundance: NA
CDR3nt: TGTGCCAGCAGCACCTGGGGGGGGGAGGAAAAACTGTTTTTT
CDR3aa: CASSTWGGEEKLFF

d_gene: TRBD1
j_gene: TRBJ1-2
v_gene: TRBV4-1
abundance: NA
CDR3nt: TGCGCCAGCAGCCAAGATCGCCGACAGGGGGCAAGGGGCTACACCTTC
CDR3aa: CASSQDRRQGARGYTF

d_gene: NA
j_gene: TRBJ1-6
v_gene: TRBV6-5
abundance: NA
CDR3nt: TGTGCCAGCAGTCACGAGGGAGTCGGTTCACCCCTCCACTTT
CDR3aa: CASSHEGVGSPLHF

d_gene: TRBD1
j_gene: TRBJ2-7
v_gene: TRBV10-3
abundance: NA
CDR3nt: TGTGCCATCAGTGAGTCGAGTCTAAGGGACAGGGTGACTGGCGAGCAGTACTTC
CDR3aa: CAISESSLRDRVTGEQYF

d_gene: NA
j_gene: TRBJ1-5
v_gene: TRBV27
abundance: NA
CDR3nt: TGTGCCAGCAGTTTACTATCCGCGGGGATCCCGACGAATCAGCCCCAGCATTTT
CDR3aa: CASSLLSAGIPTNQPQHF

d_gene: NA
j_gene: TRBJ2-7
v_gene: TRBV6-1
abundance: NA
CDR3nt: TGTGCCAGCAGTGAAGGGCCAGGGCTCTACGAGCAGTACTTC
CDR3aa: CASSEGPGLYEQYF

d_gene: TRBD1
j_gene: TRBJ1-5
v_gene: TRBV6-5
abundance: few
CDR3nt: TGTGCCAGCAGACGACAGGGAAATAGCAATCAGCCCCAGCATTTT
CDR3aa: CASRRQGNSNQPQHF

d_gene: TRBD1
j_gene: TRBJ1-1
v_gene: TRBV6-1
abundance: NA
CDR3nt: TGTGCCAGCGGCCGAGACAGGGTGACTGAAGCTTTCTTT
CDR3aa: CASGRDRVTEAFF

d_gene: NA
j_gene: TRBJ1-1
v_gene: TRBV2
abundance: NA
CDR3nt: TGTGCCAGCTGGAGGCAGCTGAACACTGAAGCTTTCTTT
CDR3aa: CASWRQLNTEAFF

d_gene: NA
j_gene: TRBJ1-1
v_gene: TRBV9
abundance: NA
CDR3nt: TGTGCCAGCAGCCCAGTGGGCAGGGGGAACACTGAAGCTTTCTTT
CDR3aa: CASSPVGRGNTEAFF

d_gene: NA
j_gene: TRBJ1-3
v_gene: TRBV6-5
abundance: NA
CDR3nt: TGTGCCAGCAAAAATAGGCCTAGCTCTGGAAACACCATATATTTT
CDR3aa: CASKNRPSSGNTIYF

d_gene: TRBD1
j_gene: TRBJ2-3
v_gene: TRBV30
abundance: NA
CDR3nt: TGTGCCTGGAGTGGCGACAGGGACACCGATACGCAGTATTTT
CDR3aa: CAWSGDRDTDTQYF

d_gene: NA
j_gene: TRBJ1-6
v_gene: TRBV5-6
abundance: NA
CDR3nt: TGTGCCAGCAGCGTTGGACAGAAGAATTCACCCCTCCACTTT
CDR3aa: CASSVGQKNSPLHF

d_gene: NA
j_gene: TRBJ1-2
v_gene: TRBV18
abundance: NA
CDR3nt: TGTGCCAGCTCACCAGGATCGGATGGGGGCTCGAGTGGCTACACCTTC
CDR3aa: CASSPGSDGGSSGYTF

d_gene: NA
j_gene: TRBJ2-3
v_gene: TRBV7-9
abundance: NA
CDR3nt: TGTGCCAGCAGCTCGTTAAGCGATACGCAGTATTTT
CDR3aa: CASSSLSDTQYF

d_gene: TRBD1
j_gene: TRBJ1-2
v_gene: TRBV27
abundance: once
CDR3nt: TGTGCCAGCAGAAGCCCGGGACAGTCAGGTGGCTACACCTTC
CDR3aa: CASRSPGQSGGYTF

d_gene: NA
j_gene: TRBJ1-2
v_gene: TRBV5-1
abundance: NA
CDR3nt: TGCGCCAGCAGCTTGGTTGCCAGGGAGGTCGGCTATGGCTACACCTTC
CDR3aa: CASSLVAREVGYGYTF

d_gene: NA
j_gene: TRBJ1-1
v_gene: TRBV6-5
abundance: NA
CDR3nt: TGTGCCAGCAGTTACGGGACACCCAACACTGAAGCTTTCTTT
CDR3aa: CASSYGTPNTEAFF

d_gene: NA
j_gene: TRBJ2-7
v_gene: TRBV11-2
abundance: NA
CDR3nt: TGTGCCAGCAGCTTAGCGCCGATAGGGGCCGCGATCTACGAGCAGTACTTC
CDR3aa: CASSLAPIGAAIYEQYF

d_gene: TRBD1
j_gene: TRBJ2-7
v_gene: TRBV9
abundance: NA
CDR3nt: TGTGCCAGCAGCGTCACAGGGGTCGGCTCCTACGAGCAGTACTTC
CDR3aa: CASSVTGVGSYEQYF

d_gene: TRBD2
j_gene: TRBJ2-3
v_gene: TRBV6-4
abundance: NA
CDR3nt: TGTGCCAGCAGCAGGGAGGGAGCTAGCACAGATACGCAGTATTTT
CDR3aa: CASSREGASTDTQYF

d_gene: NA
j_gene: TRBJ1-4
v_gene: TRBV4-1
abundance: NA
CDR3nt: TGCGCCAGCAGCACCTTCAGGGCGACTAATGAAAAACTGTTTTTT
CDR3aa: CASSTFRATNEKLFF

d_gene: NA
j_gene: TRBJ2-1
v_gene: TRBV5-8
abundance: NA
CDR3nt: TGTGCCAGCAGCTGGGGAACAGGGACGGACAATGAGCAGTTCTTC
CDR3aa: CASSWGTGTDNEQFF

d_gene: NA
j_gene: TRBJ2-1
v_gene: TRBV5-4
abundance: NA
CDR3nt: TGTGCCAGCAGCCCCCCAGGGGTCGAAAATGAGCAGTTCTTC
CDR3aa: CASSPPGVENEQFF

d_gene: NA
j_gene: TRBJ2-1
v_gene: TRBV29-1
abundance: NA
CDR3nt: TGCAGCGTTGGGACACCAACCTACAATGAGCAGTTCTTC
CDR3aa: CSVGTPTYNEQFF

d_gene: TRBD1
j_gene: TRBJ1-1
v_gene: TRBV6-5
abundance: NA
CDR3nt: TGTGCCAGCAACCACGGGACAGGGCTTACTGAAGCTTTCTTT
CDR3aa: CASNHGTGLTEAFF

d_gene: TRBD1
j_gene: TRBJ1-1
v_gene: TRBV13
abundance: NA
CDR3nt: TGTGCCAGCAGCTTAGGCGGACAGGTGAACACTGAAGCTTTCTTT
CDR3aa: CASSLGGQVNTEAFF